The clone carrying this T cell receptor (beta chain) was observed at least ten times. Antigen specificity is unknown. This entry is derived from a study of early T cells in non-severe SARS-CoV-2 infection. Study-level background: Whole-blood bulk RNA, unsorted, was sequenced, and chains were unpaired.

cDNA molecules, individually, were tagged with unique molecular identifiers. One entry per CDR3 protein results from TCRdb running MiXCR on the 5' RACE reads. Here the sample spans tens of thousands of distinct CDR3 sequences, 12% to 15% being singletons. Study-wide findings and caveats: VDJdb matching favored anti-spike CD8 responses, missing private and CD4 specificities.

The CDR3 spans 13 residues. Trimming took 1 base from V and 4 from J, leaving 5 bases between them. The germline V gene encodes CDR1 MNHEY and CDR2 SMNVEV (reference sequence). The sequence was collected from an adult who was a healthcare worker with PCR-confirmed SARS-CoV-2 infection or an uninfected control (not recorded which). V usage is TRBV27 and J usage is TRBJ2-1; D remains ambiguous. Material: whole blood. The CDR3 protein is CASSLYVYNEQFF. CDR3 coding DNA: TGTGCCAGCAGTTTATATGTATACAATGAGCAGTTCTTC.